This T cell receptor beta chain came from a study of B cell selection in AIRE deficiency. Overall study findings and caveats: Shorter CDR3s marked shared Treg sequences, biased toward few non-templated insertions.

A single count supports this clone. The antigen is undetermined. Sequencing was performed with immunoSEQ multiplex PCR; in TCRdb, only in-frame clones are kept and a portion is missing. The sample includes 20,000 to 25,000 clones, about 96% of them seen just once. The sorted conventional CD4 T cells were gated as CD4+CD127+. The source is a human donor with AIRE deficiency. The sequencing sample was made of conventional CD4+ T cells sorted from PBMCs.

Here the CDR3 reads CASSLYSGDTEAFF. The CDR3 bases are TGTGCCAGCAGCTTATATTCCGGGGACACTGAAGCTTTCTTT. V usage is TRBV11-3 and J usage is TRBJ1-1, with no clear D. Trimming cost V 2 bases and J 3 bases, with 10 bases left between them. The CDR3 is 14 amino acids. Germline CDR1 reads SGHNT; CDR2 reads YENEEA.